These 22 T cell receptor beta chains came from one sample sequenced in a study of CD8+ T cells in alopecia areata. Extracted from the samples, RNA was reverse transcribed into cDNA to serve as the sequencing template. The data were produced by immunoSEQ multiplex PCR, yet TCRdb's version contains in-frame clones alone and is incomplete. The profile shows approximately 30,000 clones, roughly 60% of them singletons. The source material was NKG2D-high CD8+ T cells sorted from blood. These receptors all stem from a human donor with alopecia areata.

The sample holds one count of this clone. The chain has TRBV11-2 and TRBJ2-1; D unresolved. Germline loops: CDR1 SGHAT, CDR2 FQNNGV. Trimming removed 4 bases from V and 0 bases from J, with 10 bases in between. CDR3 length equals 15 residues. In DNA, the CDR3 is TGTGCCAGCAGCTCAGACCCGGGCTCCTACAATGAGCAGTTCTTC. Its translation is CASSSDPGSYNEQFF.

The CDR3 DNA follows: TGTGCCACCAGCAGAGAGAATTCACCCCTCCACTTT. It translates to CATSRENSPLHF. The rearrangement links TRBV15 to TRBJ1-6; D unclear. CDR3 size: 12 residues. V was clipped by 0 bases and J by 7 bases, with 1 base between them. The germline V gene has CDR1 LNHNV and CDR2 YYDKDF (reference sequence).

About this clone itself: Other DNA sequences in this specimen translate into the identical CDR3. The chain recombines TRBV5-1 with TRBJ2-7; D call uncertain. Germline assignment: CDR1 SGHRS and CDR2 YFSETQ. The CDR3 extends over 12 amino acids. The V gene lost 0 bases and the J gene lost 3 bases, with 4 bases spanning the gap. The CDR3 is CASSLVGYEQYF. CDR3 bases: TGCGCCAGCAGCTTGGTGGGCTACGAGCAGTACTTC. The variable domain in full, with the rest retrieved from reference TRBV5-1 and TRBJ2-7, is KAGVTQTPRYLIKTRGQQVTLSCSPISGHRSVSWYQQTPGQGLQFLFEYFSETQRNKGNFPGRFSGRQFSNSRSEMNVSTLELGDSALYLCASSLVGYEQYFGPGTRLTVT.

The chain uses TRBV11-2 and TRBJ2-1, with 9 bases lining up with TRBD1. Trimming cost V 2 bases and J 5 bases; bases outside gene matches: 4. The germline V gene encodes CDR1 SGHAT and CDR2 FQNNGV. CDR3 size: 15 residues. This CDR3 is CASSLMGQGNNEQFF. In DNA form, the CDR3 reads TGTGCCAGCAGCTTAATGGGACAGGGTAACAATGAGCAGTTCTTC. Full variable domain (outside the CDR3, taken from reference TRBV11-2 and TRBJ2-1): EAGVAQSPRYKIIEKRQSVAFWCNPISGHATLYWYQQILGQGPKLLIQFQNNGVVDDSQLPKDRFSAERLKGVDSTLKIQPAKLEDSAVYLCASSLMGQGNNEQFFGPGTRLTVL.

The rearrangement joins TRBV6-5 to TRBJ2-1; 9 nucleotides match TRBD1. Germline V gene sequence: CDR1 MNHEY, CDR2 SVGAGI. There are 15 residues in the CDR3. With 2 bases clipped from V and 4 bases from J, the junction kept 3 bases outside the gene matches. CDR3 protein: CASSYTGGAYNEQFF. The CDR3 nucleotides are TGTGCCAGCAGTTACACAGGGGGCGCATACAATGAGCAGTTCTTC.

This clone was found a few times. The DNA for the CDR3 is TGTGCCAGCAGCGTAGAGGGGACCAACACCGGGGAGCTGTTTTTT. Protein sequence: CASSVEGTNTGELFF. This chain joins TRBV9 and TRBJ2-2; D might be TRBD1 or TRBD2, each matching 5 bases. Per germline, CDR1 SGDLS and CDR2 YYNGEE. The CDR3 is 15 residues long. V dropped 0 bases and J dropped 2 bases, with 8 bases sitting between them.

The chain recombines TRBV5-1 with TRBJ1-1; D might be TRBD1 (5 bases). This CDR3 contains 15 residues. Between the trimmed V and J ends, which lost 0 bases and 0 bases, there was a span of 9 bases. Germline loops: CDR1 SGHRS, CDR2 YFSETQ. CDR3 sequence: CASSLGQYMNTEAFF. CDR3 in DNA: TGCGCCAGCAGCTTGGGACAGTACATGAACACTGAAGCTTTCTTT.

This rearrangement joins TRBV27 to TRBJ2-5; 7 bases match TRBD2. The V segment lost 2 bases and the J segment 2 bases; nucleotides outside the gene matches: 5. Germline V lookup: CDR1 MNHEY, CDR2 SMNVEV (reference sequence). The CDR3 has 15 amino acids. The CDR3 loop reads CASSLIAGGQETQYF. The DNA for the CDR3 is TGTGCCAGCAGTTTAATAGCGGGCGGTCAAGAGACCCAGTACTTC.

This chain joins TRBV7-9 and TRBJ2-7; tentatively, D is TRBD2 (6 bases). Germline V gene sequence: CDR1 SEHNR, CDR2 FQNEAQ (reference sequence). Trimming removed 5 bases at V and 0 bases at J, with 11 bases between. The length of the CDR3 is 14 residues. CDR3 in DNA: TGTGCCAGCAGCCGAGAAGCGGGCTCCTACGAGCAGTACTTC. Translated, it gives CASSREAGSYEQYF.

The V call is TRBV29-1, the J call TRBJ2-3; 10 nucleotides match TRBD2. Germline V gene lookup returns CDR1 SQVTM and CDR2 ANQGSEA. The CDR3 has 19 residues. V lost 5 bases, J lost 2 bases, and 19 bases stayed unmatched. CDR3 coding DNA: TGCAGCGTTTTAGGGGTAGCGGGAGGCCTAGAGTTCTTCACAGATACGCAGTATTTT. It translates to CSVLGVAGGLEFFTDTQYF.

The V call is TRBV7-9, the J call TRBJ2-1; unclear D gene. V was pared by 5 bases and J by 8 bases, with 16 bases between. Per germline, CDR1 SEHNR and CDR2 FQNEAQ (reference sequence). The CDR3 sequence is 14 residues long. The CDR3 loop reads CASSPPLEFYEQFF. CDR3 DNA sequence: TGTGCCAGCAGCCCCCCCTTAGAATTCTATGAGCAGTTCTTC.

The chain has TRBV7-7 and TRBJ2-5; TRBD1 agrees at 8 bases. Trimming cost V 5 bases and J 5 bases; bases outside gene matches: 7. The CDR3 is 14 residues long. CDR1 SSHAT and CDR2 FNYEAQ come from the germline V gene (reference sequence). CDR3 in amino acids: CASSVIQGDETQYF. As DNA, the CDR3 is TGTGCCAGCAGCGTCATACAGGGGGACGAGACCCAGTACTTC. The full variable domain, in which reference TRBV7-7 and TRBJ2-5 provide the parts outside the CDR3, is GAGVSQSPRYKVTKRGQDVTLRCDPISSHATLYWYQQALGQGPEFLTYFNYEAQPDKSGLPSDRFSAERPEGSISTLTIQRTEQRDSAMYRCASSVIQGDETQYFGPGTRLLVL.

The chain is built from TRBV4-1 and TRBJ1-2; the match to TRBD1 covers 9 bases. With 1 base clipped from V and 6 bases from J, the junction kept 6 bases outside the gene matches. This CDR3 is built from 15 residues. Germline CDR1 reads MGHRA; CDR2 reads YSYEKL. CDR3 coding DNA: TGCGCCAGCAGCCAAGGGACAGGGGAAGTGGATGGCTACACCTTC. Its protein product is CASSQGTGEVDGYTF.

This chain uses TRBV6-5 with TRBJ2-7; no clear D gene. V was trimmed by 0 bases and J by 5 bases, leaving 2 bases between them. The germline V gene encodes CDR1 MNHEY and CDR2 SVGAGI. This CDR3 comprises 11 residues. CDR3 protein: CASSYSHEQYF. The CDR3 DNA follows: TGTGCCAGCAGTTACTCTCACGAGCAGTACTTC.

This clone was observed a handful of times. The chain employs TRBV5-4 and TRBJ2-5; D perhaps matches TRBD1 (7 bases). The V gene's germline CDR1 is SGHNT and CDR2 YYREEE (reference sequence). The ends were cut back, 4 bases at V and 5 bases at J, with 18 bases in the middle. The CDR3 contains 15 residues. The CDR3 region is CASSRGTEWVETQYF. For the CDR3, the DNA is TGTGCCAGCAGCCGGGGGACAGAGTGGGTCGAGACCCAGTACTTC. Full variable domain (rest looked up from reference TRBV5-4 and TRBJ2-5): ETGVTQSPTHLIKTRGQQVTLRCSSQSGHNTVSWYQQALGQGPQFIFQYYREEENGRGNFPPRFSGLQFPNYSSELNVNALELDDSALYLCASSRGTEWVETQYFGPGTRLLVL.

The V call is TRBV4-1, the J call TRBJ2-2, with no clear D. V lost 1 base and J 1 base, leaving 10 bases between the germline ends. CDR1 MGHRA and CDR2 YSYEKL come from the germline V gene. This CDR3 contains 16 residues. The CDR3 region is CASSQALGLNTGELFF. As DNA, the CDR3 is TGCGCCAGCAGCCAAGCGTTAGGTTTGAACACCGGGGAGCTGTTTTTT.

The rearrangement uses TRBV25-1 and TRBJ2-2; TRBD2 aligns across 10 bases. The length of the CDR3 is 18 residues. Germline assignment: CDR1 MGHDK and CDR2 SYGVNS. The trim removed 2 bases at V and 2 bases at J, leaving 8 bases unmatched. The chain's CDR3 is CASSEVYWTSGNTGELFF. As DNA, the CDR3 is TGTGCCAGCAGTGAAGTCTATTGGACTAGCGGTAACACCGGGGAGCTGTTTTTT. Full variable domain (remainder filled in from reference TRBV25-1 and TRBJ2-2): EADIYQTPRYLVIGTGKKITLECSQTMGHDKMYWYQQDPGMELHLIHYSYGVNSTEKGDLSSESTVSRIRTEHFPLTLESARPSHTSQYLCASSEVYWTSGNTGELFFGEGSRLTVL.

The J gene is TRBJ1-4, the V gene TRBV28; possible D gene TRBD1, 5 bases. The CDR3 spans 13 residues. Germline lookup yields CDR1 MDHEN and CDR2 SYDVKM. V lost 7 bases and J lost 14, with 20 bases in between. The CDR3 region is CASTPYGGRGLFF. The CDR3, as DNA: TGTGCCAGCACCCCATACGGGGGACGGGGTCTGTTTTTT.

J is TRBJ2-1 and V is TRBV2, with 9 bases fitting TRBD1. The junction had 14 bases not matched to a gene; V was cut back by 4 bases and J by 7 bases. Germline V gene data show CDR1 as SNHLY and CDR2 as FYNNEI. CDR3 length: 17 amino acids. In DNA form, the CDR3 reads TGTGCCAGCAGTGCCCTTCCCCCGGGACAGGGTGGAAATGAGCAGTTCTTC. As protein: CASSALPPGQGGNEQFF.

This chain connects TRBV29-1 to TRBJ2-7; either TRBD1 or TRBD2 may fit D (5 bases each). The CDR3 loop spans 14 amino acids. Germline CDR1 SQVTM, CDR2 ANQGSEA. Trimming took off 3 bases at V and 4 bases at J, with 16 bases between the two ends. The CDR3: CSVDFVGPTYEQYF. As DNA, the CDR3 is TGCAGCGTTGACTTCGTGGGACCGACATACGAGCAGTACTTC.

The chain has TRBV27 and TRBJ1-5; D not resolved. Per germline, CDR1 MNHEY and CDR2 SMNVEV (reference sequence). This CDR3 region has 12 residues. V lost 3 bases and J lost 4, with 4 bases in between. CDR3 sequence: CASSFPNQPQHF. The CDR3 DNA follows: TGTGCCAGCAGTTTCCCGAATCAGCCCCAGCATTTT.

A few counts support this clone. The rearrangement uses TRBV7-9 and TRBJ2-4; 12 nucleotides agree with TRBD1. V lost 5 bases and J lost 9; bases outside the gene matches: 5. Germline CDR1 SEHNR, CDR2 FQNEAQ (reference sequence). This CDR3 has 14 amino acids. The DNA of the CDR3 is TGTGCCAGCAGCCCCGGGACAGGGGGCGTCATTCAGTACTTC. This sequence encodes CASSPGTGGVIQYF.